This TCR beta chain is drawn from a study of CD8 T cells in Susac syndrome. General observations from the study: The study acknowledged a relatively small number of individuals in its TCR sequencing and HLA analysis.

Worth noting for this clonotype: Its antigen is unidentified.

Random hexamers were used to reverse transcribe the RNA input (roughly 0.5 to 1 ug). Amplification of TCR beta CDR3 by immunoSEQ multiplex PCR spanned 54 Vbeta and 13 Jbeta. TCRdb itself ran the immunoSEQ multiplex PCR reads through MiXCR, one entry per CDR3 protein. Of 150,000 or so distinct CDR3 sequences listed, roughly 95% are singletons. The V end was cut by 2 bases, the J end by 8 bases, with 9 bases between. The CDR3 has 12 residues. Germline V gene data show CDR1 as SQVTM and CDR2 as ANQGSEA. This chain joins TRBV29-1 and TRBJ1-4, with D unresolved. The receptor comes from a human donor in good health. The sample was CD4+ T cells from PBMCs. DNA of the CDR3: TGCAGCGTTGAACTGGTAGGGGAAAAACTGTTTTTT. This codes for CSVELVGEKLFF.